This TCR beta chain was sequenced for a study of response to subunit inactivated influenza vaccine. This clonotype was counted ten times or more. Its antigen is as yet unknown. J was trimmed by 7 bases and V by 5 bases; bases with no gene match: 6. Germline V gives CDR1 MNHEY, CDR2 SMNVEV (reference sequence). The CDR3 sequence is 14 residues long. Findings and caveats of the study: The authors suggested that few new T cells are recruited per seasonal influenza vaccination.

TCRdb reanalysed the RT-PCR reads using MiXCR and keeps one entry per CDR3 protein. This repertoire shows 490,000 or so distinct CDR3 sequences, around 8% found once; its top ten account for 13%. The rearrangement uses TRBV27 and TRBJ1-2, with 11 bases identical to TRBD1. The source material was PBMCs from blood, sampled less than 25 months after vaccination. This TCR was sampled from a man between 50 and 69 years old who received an inactivated influenza vaccine. The CDR3 DNA reads TGTGCCAGCAGTCCAGGACAGGGGGCTGGTGGCTACACCTTC. Amino acid sequence: CASSPGQGAGGYTF.